This T cell receptor (beta chain) was sequenced in a study of sequential checkpoint blockade in melanoma. As for the study in general: First-line arms were nivolumab then ipilimumab, or the reverse, randomized 1:1. After both sequences, patients received maintenance nivolumab.

The treatment is: randomized to nivolumab then ipilimumab (arm A) or the reverse (arm B). None of the patients previously received DNA-damaging chemotherapy. Sorted cells were live CD3+CD8+, lacking CD19 and CD56, from PBMCs. Germline V gives CDR1 MRHNA, CDR2 SNTAGT. This CDR3 comprises 15 residues. Trimming took 6 bases from V and 3 from J; bases not matched to a gene: 5. Assay: immunoSEQ multiplex PCR; the TCRdb copy retains only in-frame clones and omits some. The table includes some 19,000 clones, 69% detected once. The genes are TRBV6-4 and TRBJ2-1; 10 bases are a match to TRBD2. Specimen: CD8+ T cells sorted from blood (inferred from file names), collected from a patient given nivolumab and ipilimumab in sequence. The TCR comes from a human donor with melanoma. The CDR3: CASRQTSGIYNEQFF. DNA for the CDR3: TGTGCCAGCAGACAAACTAGCGGGATCTACAATGAGCAGTTCTTC.